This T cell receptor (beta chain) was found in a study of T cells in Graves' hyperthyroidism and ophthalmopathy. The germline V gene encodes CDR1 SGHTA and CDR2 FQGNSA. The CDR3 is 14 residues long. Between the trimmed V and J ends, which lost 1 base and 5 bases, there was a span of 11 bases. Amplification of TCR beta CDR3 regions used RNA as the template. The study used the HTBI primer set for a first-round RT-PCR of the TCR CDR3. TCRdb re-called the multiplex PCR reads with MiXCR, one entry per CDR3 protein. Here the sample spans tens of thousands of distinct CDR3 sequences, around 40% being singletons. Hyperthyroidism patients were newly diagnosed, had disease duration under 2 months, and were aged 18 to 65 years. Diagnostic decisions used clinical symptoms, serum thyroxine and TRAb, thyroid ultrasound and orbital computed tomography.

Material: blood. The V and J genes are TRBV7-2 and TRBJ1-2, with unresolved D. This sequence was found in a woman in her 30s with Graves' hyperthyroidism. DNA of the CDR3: TGTGCCAGCAGCTTAGTGGTAGGTAATTATGGCTACACCTTC. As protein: CASSLVVGNYGYTF.